This T cell receptor beta chain was identified in a study of blood T cell repertoires in COVID-19. Study summary: Italy, Spain and the United States were the sources of the convalescent and acute COVID-19 samples.

TCRdb's table, derived via immunoSEQ multiplex PCR, lists solely in-frame clones and lacks some. The sample contains 130,000 or so clones, roughly 90% of which appear only once. Looked up from germline, CDR1 is WNHNN and CDR2 is SYGVQD (reference sequence). The V gene lost 8 bases and the J gene lost 3 bases, with 17 bases spanning the gap. CDR3 size: 14 residues. The source is a man in his fifties or sixties with active or convalescent COVID-19. The chain carries TRBV10-1 and TRBJ2-7, with a tentative D call TRBD1 (5 bases). Specimen: peripheral blood. The CDR3, as DNA: TGCGCCAGCCTAGGGGCAGGGCAGAACTACGAGCAGTACTTC. It encodes CASLGAGQNYEQYF.